Following are 12 T cell receptor beta chains from one sample sequenced in a study of blood T cell repertoires in COVID-19 (dated by TCRdb to 2020 to 2021). Libraries were built with the immunoSEQ multiplex PCR assay. The clones in this table, taken by TCRdb from immuneACCESS, are in-frame only. Not every clone is retained; where verified, under half of the shortfall comes from an unresolved V gene, and the cause of the rest is unknown. The sample profile shows approximately 220,000 clones; 70% to 90% of them were found once. The ten biggest clones cover 3% of the sample. Sequenced material: peripheral blood. The receptors were gathered from a man aged 55 to 70 with acute or convalescent COVID-19.

The chain carries TRBV14 and TRBJ2-7; D gene unclear. In germline, CDR1 is SGHDN, CDR2 FVKESK. The CDR3 covers 16 residues. Trimming cost V 1 base and J 4 bases, with 17 bases left between them. The CDR3 nucleotides are TGTGCCAGCAGCCAAGGTCGGAGAGCCATCTGGTACGAGCAGTACTTC. Encoded protein: CASSQGRRAIWYEQYF.

The chain employs TRBV5-1 and TRBJ2-3, with D tentatively TRBD1 (7 bases). V lost 2 bases to trimming and J lost 4 bases, with 11 bases between them. Germline loops: CDR1 SGHRS, CDR2 YFSETQ. The CDR3 is 14 amino acids. CDR3 DNA sequence: TGCGCCAGCAGCTTCTCAGGGGGGCCAGATACGCAGTATTTT. This sequence encodes CASSFSGGPDTQYF.

V gene TRBV7-2 combines with J gene TRBJ2-3, with 9 bases matching TRBD2. The germline V gene encodes CDR1 SGHTA and CDR2 FQGNSA. The CDR3 length is 16 residues. The trim removed 5 bases at V and 4 bases at J, leaving 10 bases unmatched. The CDR3 sequence is CASSPAGAGGADTQYF. Written as DNA, the CDR3 is TGTGCCAGCAGCCCCGCAGGGGCGGGGGGGGCAGATACGCAGTATTTT. The complete variable domain, with remaining parts taken from reference TRBV7-2 and TRBJ2-3, reads GAGVSQSPSNKVTEKGKDVELRCDPISGHTALYWYRQSLGQGLEFLIYFQGNSAPDKSGLPSDRFSAERTGGSVSTLTIQRTQQEDSAVYLCASSPAGAGGADTQYFGPGTRLTVL.

The rearrangement uses TRBV12-5 and TRBJ1-1; D not certain. Germline V gene data show CDR1 as LGHNT and CDR2 as FRNRAP. V lost 2 bases and J lost 11, with 18 bases in between. The CDR3 totals 14 residues. CDR3 DNA sequence: TGTGCTAGTGGTTTGCCCTATGGGCCTTATGGCGCTTTCTTT. It encodes CASGLPYGPYGAFF.

V usage is TRBV5-1 and J usage is TRBJ2-2; 8 nucleotides match TRBD1. Germline trimming cut 4 bases from V and 4 bases from J; bases unmatched to any gene: 15. The germline V gene has CDR1 SGHRS and CDR2 YFSETQ. The CDR3 extends over 18 amino acids. CDR3 nucleotides: TGCGCCAGCAGCCCCAGCACCCCCGGGACAGGTGGCACCGGGGAGCTGTTTTTT. Its translation is CASSPSTPGTGGTGELFF.

Only a few counts were recorded for this clone. This rearrangement joins TRBV4-1 to TRBJ1-2; 8 bases are shared with TRBD1. The trim removed 1 base at V and 8 bases at J, leaving 6 bases unmatched. Germline assignment: CDR1 MGHRA and CDR2 YSYEKL. This CDR3 has 14 residues. The CDR3 loop reads CASSQVEGTGGYTF. The CDR3 DNA reads TGCGCCAGCAGCCAAGTCGAAGGGACAGGAGGCTACACCTTC.

The chain carries TRBV7-2 and TRBJ2-3; 7 bases are shared with TRBD1. The length of the CDR3 is 15 residues. V gave up 5 bases and J gave up 4 bases; unmatched junction bases: 9. Germline lookup yields CDR1 SGHTA and CDR2 FQGNSA. The CDR3 spells CASSPKRGQADTQYF. The DNA of the CDR3 is TGTGCCAGCAGCCCCAAGAGGGGGCAGGCAGATACGCAGTATTTT.

The chain links TRBV7-9 to TRBJ1-1; D ambiguous. The CDR3 totals 17 residues. The germline V and J ends were trimmed by 2 bases and 1 base, with 17 bases remaining between them. The germline CDR1 and CDR2 sequences are SEHNR and FQNEAQ (reference sequence). This chain's CDR3 is CASSLTAHNHRNTEAFF. The CDR3 coding sequence is TGTGCCAGCAGCTTAACCGCCCATAACCATAGGAACACTGAAGCTTTCTTT.

The J gene is TRBJ1-4, the V gene TRBV28; 11 bases fit TRBD1. The CDR3 covers 19 residues. Germline CDR1 and CDR2: MDHEN and SYDVKM. J was trimmed by 8 bases and V by 2 bases; bases with no gene match: 16. This CDR3 reads CASSLPFANRDRGGEKLFF. Written as DNA, the CDR3 is TGTGCCAGCAGTTTACCTTTTGCCAATAGGGACAGGGGGGGCGAAAAACTGTTTTTT.

The chain employs TRBV5-1 and TRBJ2-3, with TRBD2 identical over 9 bases. The CDR3 covers 16 residues. Per the germline V gene, CDR1 is SGHRS and CDR2 is YFSETQ. The trim removed 3 bases at V and 4 bases at J, leaving 9 bases unmatched. The CDR3 reads CASSSTRGGEADTQYF. CDR3 sequence (DNA): TGCGCCAGCAGCTCGACGCGGGGGGGCGAAGCAGATACGCAGTATTTT.

The rearrangement uses TRBV7-3 and TRBJ2-1; D possibly corresponds to TRBD2 (6 bases). V lost 5 bases and J 7 bases, leaving 18 bases between the germline ends. This CDR3 spans 15 amino acids. Germline assignment: CDR1 SGHTA and CDR2 FQGTGA. CDR3 DNA: TGTGCCAGCAGCCCTTTGGGGCCGGGAGAAAATGAGCAGTTCTTC. It translates to CASSPLGPGENEQFF.

This clone was found once. J is TRBJ2-3 and V is TRBV27; D ambiguous. The CDR3 has 14 residues. The germline CDR1 and CDR2 sequences are MNHEY and SMNVEV (reference sequence). Trimming left V 8 bases short and J 4 bases short, with 16 bases between. Here the CDR3 DNA reads TGTGCCAGCTCTATCTTTACCGCCGCAGATACGCAGTATTTT. This sequence encodes CASSIFTAADTQYF.